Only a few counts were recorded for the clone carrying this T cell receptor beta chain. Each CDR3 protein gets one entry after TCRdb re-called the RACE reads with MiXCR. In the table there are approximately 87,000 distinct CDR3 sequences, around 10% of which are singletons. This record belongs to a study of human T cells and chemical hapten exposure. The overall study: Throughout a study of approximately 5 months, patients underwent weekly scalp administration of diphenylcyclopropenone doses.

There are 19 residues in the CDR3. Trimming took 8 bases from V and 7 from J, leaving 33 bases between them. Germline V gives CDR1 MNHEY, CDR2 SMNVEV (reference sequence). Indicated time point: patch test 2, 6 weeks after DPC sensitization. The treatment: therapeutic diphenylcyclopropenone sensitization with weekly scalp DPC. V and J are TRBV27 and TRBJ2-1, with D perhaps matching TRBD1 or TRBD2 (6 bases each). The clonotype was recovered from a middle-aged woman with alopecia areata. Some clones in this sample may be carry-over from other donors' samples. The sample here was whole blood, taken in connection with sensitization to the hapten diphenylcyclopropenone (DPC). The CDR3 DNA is TGTGCCAGCGGAAAAAGGGGGAACCAGGCGGGACCTATCCCAAATGAGCAGTTCTTC. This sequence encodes CASGKRGNQAGPIPNEQFF.